The present T cell receptor (beta chain) was sequenced within a study of T-cell reconstitution after alpha-beta-depleted transplantation in children. Study results and limitations: The study traced high day-60 TCRbeta diversity in some patients to surviving recipient T cells and thymic progenitors.

Preparing the TCRbeta library involved the use of unique molecular identifiers. MiXCR, run by TCRdb on the PCR reads, gives a single entry per CDR3 protein. The sample shows around 600,000 distinct CDR3 sequences, 23% of them seen only once. On this clonotype itself: Its target is unknown.

J was trimmed by 6 bases and V by 3 bases; bases with no gene match: 4. The CDR3 loop spans 14 amino acids. The rearrangement uses TRBV12-3 or TRBV12-4 and TRBJ1-1; 10 bases fit TRBD1. This clonotype was sampled from a boy under two years old who had a stem cell transplant for acute myeloid leukemia, so the T cells may come from the graft donor. Sequenced here: PBMCs, mostly from graft donor cells, sampled 360 days after TCRalphabeta/CD19-depleted stem cell transplant. The chain's CDR3 is CASSFRDRGPEAFF. CDR3 sequence (DNA): TGTGCCAGCAGTTTCCGGGACAGGGGTCCTGAAGCTTTCTTT.